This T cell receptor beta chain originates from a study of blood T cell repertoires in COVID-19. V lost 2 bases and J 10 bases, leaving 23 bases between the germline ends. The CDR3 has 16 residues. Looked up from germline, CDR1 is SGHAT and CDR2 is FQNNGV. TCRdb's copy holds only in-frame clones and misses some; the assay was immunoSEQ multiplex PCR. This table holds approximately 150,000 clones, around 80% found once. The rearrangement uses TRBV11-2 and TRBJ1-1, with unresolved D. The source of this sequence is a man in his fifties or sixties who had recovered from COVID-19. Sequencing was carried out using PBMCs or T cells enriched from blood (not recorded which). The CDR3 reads CASSLNWEDWGEGAFF. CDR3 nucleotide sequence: TGTGCCAGCAGCTTAAATTGGGAGGACTGGGGAGAGGGAGCTTTCTTT.